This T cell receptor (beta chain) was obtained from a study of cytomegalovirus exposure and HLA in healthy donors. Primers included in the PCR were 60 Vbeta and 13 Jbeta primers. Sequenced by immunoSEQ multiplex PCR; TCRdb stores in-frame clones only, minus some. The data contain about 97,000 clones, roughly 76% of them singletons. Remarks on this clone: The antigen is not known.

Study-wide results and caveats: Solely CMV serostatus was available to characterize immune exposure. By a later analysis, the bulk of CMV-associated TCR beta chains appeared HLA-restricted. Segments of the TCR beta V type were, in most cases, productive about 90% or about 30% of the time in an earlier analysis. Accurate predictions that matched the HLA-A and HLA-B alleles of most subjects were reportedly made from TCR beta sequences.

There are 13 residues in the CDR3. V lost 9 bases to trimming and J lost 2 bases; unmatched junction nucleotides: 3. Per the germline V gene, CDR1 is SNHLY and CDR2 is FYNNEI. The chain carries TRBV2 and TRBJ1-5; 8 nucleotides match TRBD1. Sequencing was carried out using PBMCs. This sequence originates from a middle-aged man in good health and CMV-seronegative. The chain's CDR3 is CASQTGGNQPQHF. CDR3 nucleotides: TGTGCCAGTCAGACAGGGGGCAATCAGCCCCAGCATTTT.